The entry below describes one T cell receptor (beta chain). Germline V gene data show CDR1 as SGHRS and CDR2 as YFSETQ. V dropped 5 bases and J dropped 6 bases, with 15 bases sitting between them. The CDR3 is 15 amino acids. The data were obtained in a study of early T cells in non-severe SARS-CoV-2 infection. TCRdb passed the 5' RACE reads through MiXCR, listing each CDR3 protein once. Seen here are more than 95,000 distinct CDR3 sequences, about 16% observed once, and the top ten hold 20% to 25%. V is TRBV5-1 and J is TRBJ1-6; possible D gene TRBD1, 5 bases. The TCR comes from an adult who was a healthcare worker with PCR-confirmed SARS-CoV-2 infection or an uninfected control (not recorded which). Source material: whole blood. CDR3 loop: CASRFGAGSNSPLHF. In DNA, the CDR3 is TGCGCCAGCAGGTTCGGGGCCGGGAGTAATTCACCCCTCCACTTT. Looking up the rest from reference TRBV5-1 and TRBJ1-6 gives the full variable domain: KAGVTQTPRYLIKTRGQQVTLSCSPISGHRSVSWYQQTPGQGLQFLFEYFSETQRNKGNFPGRFSGRQFSNSRSEMNVSTLELGDSALYLCASRFGAGSNSPLHFGNGTRLTVT.